The next 18 T cell receptor beta chains were all read from a single sample in a study of early T cells in non-severe SARS-CoV-2 infection. TCRdb reprocessed the 5' RACE reads via MiXCR and lists one record per CDR3 protein. The sample holds tens of thousands of distinct CDR3 sequences, 10% seen once. Sequences were obtained from whole blood. Receptors originate from an adult who was a healthcare worker with PCR-confirmed SARS-CoV-2 infection or an uninfected control (not recorded which).

This clonotype was recorded at least ten times. V is TRBV9 and J is TRBJ1-1; no firm D call. There are 12 residues in the CDR3. Germline V lookup: CDR1 SGDLS, CDR2 YYNGEE. V lost 3 bases and J 8 bases, leaving 11 bases between the germline ends. The CDR3 DNA reads TGTGCCAGCAGCGAGGTGGGAGGCGAAGCTTTCTTT. It encodes CASSEVGGEAFF.

This clonotype was counted between two and nine times. This chain connects TRBV7-6 to TRBJ1-4; D gene unclear. This CDR3 region has 11 residues. Germline CDR1 and CDR2: SGHVS and FNYEAQ. V was trimmed by 5 bases and J by 6 bases, leaving 4 bases between them. The CDR3 sequence is CASSEDEKLFF. The CDR3 DNA reads as TGTGCCAGCAGCGAAGATGAAAAACTGTTTTTT.

The chain employs TRBV6-2 or TRBV6-3 and TRBJ1-1; TRBD1 agrees at 8 bases. Per germline, CDR1 MNHEY and CDR2 SVGEGT. The CDR3 is 17 amino acids. J was trimmed by 2 bases and V by 5 bases; bases with no gene match: 13. For the CDR3, the DNA is TGTGCCAGCAGTCCGTACCTGGGGACAGGCGGAAACACTGAAGCTTTCTTT. This sequence encodes CASSPYLGTGGNTEAFF.

This clonotype was detected ten times or more. The V and J genes are TRBV7-2 and TRBJ2-5, with 8 positions matching TRBD1. CDR3 length equals 15 residues. V was clipped by 0 bases and J by 5 bases; unmatched bases: 5. The germline V gene has CDR1 SGHTA and CDR2 FQGNSA. The CDR3 DNA follows: TGTGCCAGCAGCTTAGCGCTGACAGGGGTCGAGACCCAGTACTTC. Its protein is CASSLALTGVETQYF.

This clonotype was seen once. A junction end diverges from the germline sequence, so it may reflect a read error. This chain joins TRBV7-2 and TRBJ2-1; D possibly corresponds to TRBD2 (5 bases). The CDR3 extends over 16 amino acids. Germline assignment: CDR1 SGHTA and CDR2 FQGNSA. As DNA, the CDR3 is TGTGCCAGCAGCAACTCCCTAGCAAGCTCCTACATTGAGCAGTTCTTC. The encoded protein is CASSNSLASSYIEQFF.

The rearrangement links TRBV19 to TRBJ2-7; D might be TRBD1 (6 bases). Per germline, CDR1 LNHDA and CDR2 SQIVND (reference sequence). The CDR3 contains 14 residues. Trimming removed 6 bases at V and 3 bases at J, with 15 bases between. Here the CDR3 reads CASRRDMGNYEQYF. The CDR3 region has the DNA TGTGCCAGTAGGAGGGACATGGGAAACTACGAGCAGTACTTC.

The table lists this clonotype with many counts. The chain joins TRBV6-2 or TRBV6-3 to TRBJ1-5; weak D call: TRBD1 (5 bases). V lost 6 bases, J lost 2 bases, and 14 bases lay in between. Germline CDR1 and CDR2: MNHEY and SVGEGT. The CDR3 consists of 15 residues. This chain's CDR3 is CASRKRQSGNQPQHF. In DNA, the CDR3 is TGTGCCAGCAGAAAGCGACAGTCGGGCAATCAGCCCCAGCATTTT.

This clonotype was seen at least ten times. The chain has TRBV5-8 and TRBJ2-7, with D possibly being TRBD1 (5 bases). This CDR3 contains 14 residues. The V and J ends lost 1 base and 0 bases respectively, with 8 bases between them. CDR1 is SGHTS and CDR2 is YDEGEE in the germline V gene. This CDR3 is CASSLSGLSYEQYF. The CDR3 DNA sequence: TGTGCCAGCAGCTTGTCAGGGCTCTCCTACGAGCAGTACTTC.

The V call is TRBV10-3, the J call TRBJ2-7; D is unclear. Germline CDR1 and CDR2: ENHRY and SYGVKD. Trimming shortened V by 7 bases and J by 5 bases, and 15 bases separated the two germline ends. The length of the CDR3 is 13 residues. The CDR3 nucleotides read TGTGCCATCACTGCCCAAATTATCAACGAGCAGTACTTC. This sequence encodes CAITAQIINEQYF.

This clonotype was seen many times. The CDR3 coding sequence is TGTGCCAGCAGTTTATTATCCCCTCGCGAGCAGTACTTC. Amino acid sequence: CASSLLSPREQYF. The rearrangement joins TRBV28 to TRBJ2-7, with D hard to call. The CDR3 sequence is 13 residues long. V lost 1 base, J lost 6 bases, and 10 bases lay in between. Germline CDR1 and CDR2: MDHEN and SYDVKM.

This clonotype came up many times. J is TRBJ1-2 and V is TRBV19, with D uncertain. The length of the CDR3 is 12 residues. Germline V gene sequence: CDR1 LNHDA, CDR2 SQIVND (reference sequence). V was shortened by 3 bases and J by 4 bases, with 6 bases between the two germline ends. CDR3 DNA sequence: TGTGCCAGTAGTATTTCGGTCTATGGCTACACCTTC. Translating it yields CASSISVYGYTF.

This clonotype was seen a handful of times. The rearrangement links TRBV29-1 to TRBJ2-5, with 15 positions matching TRBD2. CDR3 length: 17 amino acids. V was pared by 6 bases and J by 4 bases, with 12 bases of the junction left unmatched. Germline CDR1 reads SQVTM; CDR2 reads ANQGSEA. The CDR3 is CSVETGTSGRKGETQYF. For the CDR3, the DNA is TGCAGCGTCGAAACCGGGACTAGCGGGAGGAAGGGAGAGACCCAGTACTTC.

This clonotype has at least ten counts. The gene calls are TRBV7-9 and TRBJ2-3; D possibly corresponds to TRBD2 (5 bases). Germline V gene sequence: CDR1 SEHNR, CDR2 FQNEAQ (reference sequence). Trimming shortened V by 1 base and J by 2 bases, and 7 bases separated the two germline ends. The CDR3 has 14 amino acids. CDR3 bases: TGTGCCAGCAGCTTAGGAGGGAACACAGATACGCAGTATTTT. This encodes CASSLGGNTDTQYF.

This clonotype was seen many times. The chain carries TRBV14 and TRBJ2-2; D is uncertain. V was pared by 0 bases and J by 3 bases, with 5 bases between. Germline V gene data show CDR1 as SGHDN and CDR2 as FVKESK. The CDR3 runs 14 residues. The CDR3 sequence is CASSQELDTGELFF. As DNA, the CDR3 is TGTGCCAGCAGCCAAGAATTGGACACCGGGGAGCTGTTTTTT.

This clonotype occurred many times. The rearrangement joins TRBV7-6 to TRBJ2-7, with 9 bases identical to TRBD2. Germline V gene sequence: CDR1 SGHVS, CDR2 FNYEAQ. V shed 5 bases and J 2 bases; nucleotides not matched to a gene: 4. This CDR3 is built from 14 residues. The CDR3 region is CASSASGTAYEQYF. The CDR3 DNA follows: TGTGCCAGCAGCGCTAGCGGGACAGCCTACGAGCAGTACTTC.

The sample holds many counts of this clonotype. This chain links TRBV5-1 with TRBJ2-1; TRBD2 agrees at 10 bases. V trimming: 1 base; J trimming: 9 bases; junction bases outside the gene matches: 10. This CDR3 comprises 16 residues. CDR1 is SGHRS, CDR2 YFSETQ, per germline. The CDR3 spells CASSLRSLAGVGEQFF. The CDR3 coding sequence is TGCGCCAGCAGCTTGCGTTCTCTAGCGGGAGTGGGTGAGCAGTTCTTC. The full variable domain, its missing parts supplied by reference TRBV5-1 and TRBJ2-1, is KAGVTQTPRYLIKTRGQQVTLSCSPISGHRSVSWYQQTPGQGLQFLFEYFSETQRNKGNFPGRFSGRQFSNSRSEMNVSTLELGDSALYLCASSLRSLAGVGEQFFGPGTRLTVL.

The rearrangement uses TRBV18 and TRBJ2-7, with D maybe TRBD1 (6 bases). The CDR3 has 14 amino acids. Per germline, CDR1 KGHSH and CDR2 LQKENI. The ends were cut back, 6 bases at V and 1 base at J, with 13 bases in the middle. CDR3 sequence (DNA): TGTGCCAGCTCCGGTCGACAGGTTTCCTACGAGCAGTACTTC. It translates to CASSGRQVSYEQYF.

The rearrangement joins TRBV6-2 or TRBV6-3 to TRBJ2-7; D gene ambiguous. This CDR3 has 13 residues. Germline CDR1 is MNHEY and CDR2 is SVGEGT. The V end lost 5 bases, the J end lost 2 bases, and 10 bases lay between the germline ends. CDR3 in DNA: TGTGCCAGCAGTCGGTACACCGCCTACGAGCAGTACTTC. Translation: CASSRYTAYEQYF.